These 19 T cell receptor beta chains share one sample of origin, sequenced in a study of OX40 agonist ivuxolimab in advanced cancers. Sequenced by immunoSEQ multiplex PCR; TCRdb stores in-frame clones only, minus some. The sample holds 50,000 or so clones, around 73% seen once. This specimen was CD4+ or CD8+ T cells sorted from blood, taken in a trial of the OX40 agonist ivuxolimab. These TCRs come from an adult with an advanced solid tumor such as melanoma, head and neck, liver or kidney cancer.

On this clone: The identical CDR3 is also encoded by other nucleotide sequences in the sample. The CDR3, as DNA: TGTGCCAGTAGTAAGGATCCCTCCAGCTACGAGCAGTACTTC. This sequence encodes CASSKDPSSYEQYF. The genes are TRBV19 and TRBJ2-7; D uncertain. The CDR3 spans 14 residues. V was cut by 4 bases and J by 3 bases, with 13 bases left in between. Germline assignment: CDR1 LNHDA and CDR2 SQIVND (reference sequence). The full variable domain, completed using reference TRBV19 and TRBJ2-7, is DGGITQSPKYLFRKEGQNVTLSCEQNLNHDAMYWYRQDPGQGLRLIYYSQIVNDFQKGDIAEGYSVSREKKESFPLTVTSAQKNPTAFYLCASSKDPSSYEQYFGPGTRLTVT.

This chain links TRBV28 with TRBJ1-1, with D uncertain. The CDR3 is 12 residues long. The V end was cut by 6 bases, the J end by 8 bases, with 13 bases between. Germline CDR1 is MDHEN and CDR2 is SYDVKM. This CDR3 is CASRITTLEAFF. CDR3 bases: TGTGCCAGCAGGATCACTACATTAGAAGCTTTCTTT.

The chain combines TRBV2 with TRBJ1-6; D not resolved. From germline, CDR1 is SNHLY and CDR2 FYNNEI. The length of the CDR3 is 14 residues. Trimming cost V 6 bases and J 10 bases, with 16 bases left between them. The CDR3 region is CASRIERGRSPLHF. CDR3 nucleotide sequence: TGTGCCAGCAGAATAGAACGCGGGCGATCACCCCTCCACTTT. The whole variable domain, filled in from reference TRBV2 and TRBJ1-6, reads EPEVTQTPSHQVTQMGQEVILRCVPISNHLYFYWYRQILGQKVEFLVSFYNNEISEKSEIFDDQFSVERPDGSNFTLKIRSTKLEDSAMYFCASRIERGRSPLHFGNGTRLTVT.

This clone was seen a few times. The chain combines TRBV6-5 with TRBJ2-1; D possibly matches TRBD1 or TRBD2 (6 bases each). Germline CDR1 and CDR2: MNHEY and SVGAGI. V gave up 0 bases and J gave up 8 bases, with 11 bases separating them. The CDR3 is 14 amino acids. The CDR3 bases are TGTGCCAGCAGTTACTCGCTCGGGGGCGATGAGCAGTTCTTC. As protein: CASSYSLGGDEQFF.

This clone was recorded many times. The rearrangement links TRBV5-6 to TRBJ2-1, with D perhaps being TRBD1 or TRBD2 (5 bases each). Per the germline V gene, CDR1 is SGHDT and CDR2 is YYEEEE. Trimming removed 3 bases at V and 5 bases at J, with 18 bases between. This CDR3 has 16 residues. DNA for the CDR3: TGTGCCAGCAGCTGGGGGATTTTTGGCCGTAACAATGAGCAGTTCTTC. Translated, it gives CASSWGIFGRNNEQFF.

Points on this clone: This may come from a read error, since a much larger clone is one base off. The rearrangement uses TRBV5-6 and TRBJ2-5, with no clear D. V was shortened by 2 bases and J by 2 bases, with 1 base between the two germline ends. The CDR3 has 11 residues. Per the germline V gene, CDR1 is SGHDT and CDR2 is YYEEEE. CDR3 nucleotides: TGTGCCAGCAGCTTACAAGAGACCCAGTACTTC. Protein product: CASSLQETQYF.

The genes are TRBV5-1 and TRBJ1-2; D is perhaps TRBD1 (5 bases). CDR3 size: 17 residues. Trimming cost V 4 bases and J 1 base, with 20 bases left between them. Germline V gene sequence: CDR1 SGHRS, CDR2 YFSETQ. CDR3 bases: TGCGCCAGCAGCCCCGGAGGGGCCGCCCCGAATAACTATGGCTACACCTTC. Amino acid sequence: CASSPGGAAPNNYGYTF.

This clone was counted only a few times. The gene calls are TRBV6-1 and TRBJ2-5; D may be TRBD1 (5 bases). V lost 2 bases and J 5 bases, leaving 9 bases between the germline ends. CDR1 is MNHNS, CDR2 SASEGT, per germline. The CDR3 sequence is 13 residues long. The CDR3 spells CASSERGRETQYF. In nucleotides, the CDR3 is TGTGCCAGCAGTGAAAGGGGCCGGGAGACCCAGTACTTC.

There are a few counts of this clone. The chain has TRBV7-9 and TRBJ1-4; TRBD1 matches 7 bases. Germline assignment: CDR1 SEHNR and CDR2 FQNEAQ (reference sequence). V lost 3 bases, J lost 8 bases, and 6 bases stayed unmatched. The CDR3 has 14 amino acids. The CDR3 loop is CASSFGQAGEKLFF. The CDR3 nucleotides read TGTGCCAGCAGCTTCGGACAGGCGGGGGAAAAACTGTTTTTT.

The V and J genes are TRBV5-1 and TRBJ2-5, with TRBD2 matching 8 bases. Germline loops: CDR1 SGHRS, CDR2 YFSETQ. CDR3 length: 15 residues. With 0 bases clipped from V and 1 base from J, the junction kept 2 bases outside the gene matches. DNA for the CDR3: TGCGCCAGCAGCTTGGCTAGCGGGCGCCAAGAGACCCAGTACTTC. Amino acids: CASSLASGRQETQYF.

In DNA form, the CDR3 reads TGCGCCAGCAGCCAGGAGTCTAGCGGGAGCAGTGAGCAGTTCTTC. This gives the protein CASSQESSGSSEQFF. This sequence joins TRBV4-1 and TRBJ2-1; 10 bases line up with TRBD2. This CDR3 spans 15 amino acids. Germline CDR1 is MGHRA and CDR2 is YSYEKL. Trimming removed 3 bases from V and 9 bases from J; junction bases left unmatched: 8.

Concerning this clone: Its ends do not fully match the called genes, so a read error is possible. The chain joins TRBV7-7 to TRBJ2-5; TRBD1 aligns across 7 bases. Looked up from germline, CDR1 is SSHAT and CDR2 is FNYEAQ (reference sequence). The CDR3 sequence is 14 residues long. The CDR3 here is CASSATGVQETQYF. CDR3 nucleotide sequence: TGTGCTAGCAGCGCTACAGGGGTACAAGAGACCCAGTACTTC.

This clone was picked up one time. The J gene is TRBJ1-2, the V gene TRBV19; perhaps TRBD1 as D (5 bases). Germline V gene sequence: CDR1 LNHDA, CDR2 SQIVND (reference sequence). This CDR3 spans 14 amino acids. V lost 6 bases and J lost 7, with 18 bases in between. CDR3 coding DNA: TGTGCCAGTAGAACCGGGACCGAGGGGCTTGGCTACACCTTC. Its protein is CASRTGTEGLGYTF. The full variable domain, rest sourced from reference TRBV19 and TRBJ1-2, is DGGITQSPKYLFRKEGQNVTLSCEQNLNHDAMYWYRQDPGQGLRLIYYSQIVNDFQKGDIAEGYSVSREKKESFPLTVTSAQKNPTAFYLCASRTGTEGLGYTFGSGTRLTVV.

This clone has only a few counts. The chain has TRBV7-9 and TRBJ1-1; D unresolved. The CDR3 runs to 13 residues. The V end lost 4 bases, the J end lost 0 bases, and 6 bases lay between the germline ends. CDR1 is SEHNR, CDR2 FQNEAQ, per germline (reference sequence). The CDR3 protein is CASSSHVNTEAFF. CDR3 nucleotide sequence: TGTGCCAGCAGCTCCCATGTGAACACTGAAGCTTTCTTT.

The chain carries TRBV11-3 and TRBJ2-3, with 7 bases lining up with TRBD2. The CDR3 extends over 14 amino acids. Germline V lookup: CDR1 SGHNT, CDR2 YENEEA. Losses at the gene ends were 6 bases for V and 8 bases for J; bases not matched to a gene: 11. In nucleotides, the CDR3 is TGTGCCAGCAGTTCCGGACTAGTCGGGACTACGCAGTATTTT. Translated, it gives CASSSGLVGTTQYF. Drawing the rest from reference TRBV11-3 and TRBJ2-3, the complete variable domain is EAGVVQSPRYKIIEKKQPVAFWCNPISGHNTLYWYLQNLGQGPELLIRYENEEAVDDSQLPKDRFSAERLKGVDSTLKIQPAELGDSAVYLCASSSGLVGTTQYFGPGTRLTVL.

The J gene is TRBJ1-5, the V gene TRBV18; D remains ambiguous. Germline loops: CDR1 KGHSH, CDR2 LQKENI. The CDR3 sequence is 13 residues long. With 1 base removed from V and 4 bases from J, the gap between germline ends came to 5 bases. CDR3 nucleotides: TGTGCCAGCTCACCACAGCGAAATCAGCCCCAGCATTTT. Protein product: CASSPQRNQPQHF.

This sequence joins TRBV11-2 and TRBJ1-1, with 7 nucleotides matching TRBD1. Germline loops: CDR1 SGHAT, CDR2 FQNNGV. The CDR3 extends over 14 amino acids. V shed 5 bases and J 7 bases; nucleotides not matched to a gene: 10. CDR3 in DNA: TGTGCCAGCAGCACACTCGGACAGGTAGGTGAAGCTTTCTTT. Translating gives CASSTLGQVGEAFF.

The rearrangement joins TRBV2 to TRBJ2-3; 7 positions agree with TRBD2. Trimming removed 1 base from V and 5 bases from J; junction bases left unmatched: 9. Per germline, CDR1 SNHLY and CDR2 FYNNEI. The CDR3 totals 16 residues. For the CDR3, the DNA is TGTGCCAGCAGTGAAGGCGTGGCGGGAGCGAGAGATACGCAGTATTTT. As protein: CASSEGVAGARDTQYF.

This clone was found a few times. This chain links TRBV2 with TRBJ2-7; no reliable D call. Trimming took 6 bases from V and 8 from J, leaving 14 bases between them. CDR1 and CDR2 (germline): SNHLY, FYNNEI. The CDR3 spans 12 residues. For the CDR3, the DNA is TGTGCCAGCAGAGGCCTTTTGGTGAAGCAGTACTTC. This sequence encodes CASRGLLVKQYF. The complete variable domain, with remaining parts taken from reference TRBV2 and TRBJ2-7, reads EPEVTQTPSHQVTQMGQEVILRCVPISNHLYFYWYRQILGQKVEFLVSFYNNEISEKSEIFDDQFSVERPDGSNFTLKIRSTKLEDSAMYFCASRGLLVKQYFGPGTRLTVT.